A single sample gave rise to the 28 T cell receptor beta chains below, sequenced in a study of blood T cell repertoires in COVID-19. The method was immunoSEQ multiplex PCR; TCRdb's version includes in-frame clones alone and lacks a portion of them. Among roughly 250,000 clones listed, 84% were seen once. The sequencing input was peripheral blood. Receptor source: a man in his fifties with active or convalescent COVID-19.

The chain recombines TRBV29-1 with TRBJ1-4, with D unresolved. The germline V gene has CDR1 SQVTM and CDR2 ANQGSEA. This CDR3 spans 13 amino acids. V was trimmed by 4 bases and J by 2 bases, leaving 8 bases between them. CDR3 coding DNA: TGCAGCGTTGGCGGGTCCACTAATGAAAAACTGTTTTTT. This encodes CSVGGSTNEKLFF.

The rearrangement joins TRBV5-1 to TRBJ2-6; D remains unclear. Germline values: CDR1 SGHRS, CDR2 YFSETQ. The V and J ends lost 0 bases and 0 bases respectively, with 4 bases between them. The CDR3 runs 15 residues. Written as DNA, the CDR3 is TGCGCCAGCAGCTTGGACAACTCTGGGGCCAACGTCCTGACTTTC. Protein product: CASSLDNSGANVLTF.

The chain couples TRBV5-1 to TRBJ2-2, with D possibly matching TRBD2 (5 bases). The germline V and J ends were trimmed by 0 bases and 0 bases, with 9 bases remaining between them. Germline lookup yields CDR1 SGHRS and CDR2 YFSETQ. This CDR3 is 16 amino acids long. CDR3 loop: CASSLAGIANTGELFF. In nucleotides, the CDR3 is TGCGCCAGCAGCTTGGCCGGGATAGCGAACACCGGGGAGCTGTTTTTT.

V usage is TRBV5-6 and J usage is TRBJ2-7; 9 bases are shared with TRBD1. The CDR3 loop spans 16 amino acids. Germline CDR1 reads SGHDT; CDR2 reads YYEEEE. V trimming: 1 base; J trimming: 3 bases; junction bases outside the gene matches: 8. The CDR3, as DNA: TGTGCCAGCAGCTTGCCCCCGGGACAGGGTCACTACGAGCAGTACTTC. Protein sequence: CASSLPPGQGHYEQYF. The full variable domain, rest sourced from reference TRBV5-6 and TRBJ2-7, is DAGVTQSPTHLIKTRGQQVTLRCSPKSGHDTVSWYQQALGQGPQFIFQYYEEEERQRGNFPDRFSGHQFPNYSSELNVNALLLGDSALYLCASSLPPGQGHYEQYFGPGTRLTVT.

This chain connects TRBV27 to TRBJ2-3; D is ambiguous. The V and J ends lost 2 bases and 7 bases respectively, with 7 bases between them. Germline CDR1 is MNHEY and CDR2 is SMNVEV (reference sequence). The CDR3 is 12 amino acids. CDR3 sequence: CASSLGPNTQYF. The CDR3 DNA is TGTGCCAGCAGTTTAGGGCCGAATACGCAGTATTTT.

The genes are TRBV11-2 and TRBJ1-4; 9 bases map to TRBD1. With V trimmed by 3 bases and J by 4 bases, 3 bases remained unmatched. Germline V gives CDR1 SGHAT, CDR2 FQNNGV. This CDR3 is built from 15 residues. The CDR3 DNA is TGTGCCAGCAGCTTCGGGACAGGGATTAATGAAAAACTGTTTTTT. Its protein product is CASSFGTGINEKLFF.

The chain links TRBV9 to TRBJ1-4; D is uncertain. The CDR3 extends over 18 amino acids. Trimming stripped 0 bases from V and 8 bases from J, with 23 bases between. From germline, CDR1 is SGDLS and CDR2 YYNGEE. The CDR3 coding sequence is TGTGCCAGCAGCGTAGCTTCGTCGTCAGGCGGGTTCGGGGAAAAACTGTTTTTT. The encoded protein is CASSVASSSGGFGEKLFF.

V usage is TRBV19 and J usage is TRBJ2-1, with TRBD1 identical over 7 bases. Germline CDR1 reads LNHDA; CDR2 reads SQIVND (reference sequence). Germline trimming cut 10 bases from V and 8 bases from J; bases unmatched to any gene: 14. The CDR3 consists of 14 residues. The CDR3 loop is CATNPRGPWDEQFF. The CDR3 DNA is TGTGCCACTAACCCTAGGGGGCCATGGGATGAGCAGTTCTTC.

The chain recombines TRBV9 with TRBJ1-5; TRBD1 is a possible D gene (5 bases). CDR3 length equals 15 residues. CDR1 SGDLS and CDR2 YYNGEE come from the germline V gene. Trimming took off 0 bases at V and 2 bases at J, with 9 bases between the two ends. The CDR3 nucleotides read TGTGCCAGCAGCGTAGGAGCGGGGGGCAATCAGCCCCAGCATTTT. Residues: CASSVGAGGNQPQHF.

This chain connects TRBV28 to TRBJ2-5; 8 nucleotides align to TRBD2. With 6 bases clipped from V and 4 bases from J, the junction kept 7 bases outside the gene matches. The CDR3 contains 14 residues. Germline values: CDR1 MDHEN, CDR2 SYDVKM. The CDR3 loop is CASSSGLVRETQYF. The CDR3 DNA sequence: TGTGCCAGCAGCTCGGGACTAGTCAGAGAGACCCAGTACTTC.

The chain is built from TRBV6-5 and TRBJ2-1, with 10 bases fitting TRBD2. CDR1 is MNHEY, CDR2 SVGAGI, per germline. The CDR3 sequence is 14 residues long. The ends lost 7 bases at V and 9 bases at J; junction bases unmatched: 9. Written as DNA, the CDR3 is TGTGCCAGCACTCTCAGCGGGGGGGCCCGTGAGCAGTTCTTC. Its translation is CASTLSGGAREQFF.

This rearrangement joins TRBV10-2 to TRBJ1-6, with D maybe TRBD1 (5 bases). V was cut by 11 bases and J by 9 bases, with 17 bases left in between. Germline values: CDR1 WSHSY, CDR2 SAAADI. The length of the CDR3 is 13 residues. The CDR3 spells CAAKGTGGSPLHF. CDR3 DNA: TGCGCCGCTAAGGGGACCGGGGGTTCACCCCTCCACTTT.

The chain carries TRBV7-6 and TRBJ2-1, with 10 positions matching TRBD2. The V segment lost 5 bases and the J segment 10 bases; nucleotides outside the gene matches: 14. The CDR3 has 16 amino acids. The germline CDR1 and CDR2 sequences are SGHVS and FNYEAQ. The CDR3 nucleotides are TGTGCCAGCAGCCCGGGACTAGCGAAGGGATTGGGCGAGCAGTTCTTC. The encoded protein is CASSPGLAKGLGEQFF.

The rearrangement uses TRBV6-5 and TRBJ1-1; TRBD1 is a possible D gene (6 bases). The V gene lost 2 bases and the J gene lost 4 bases, with 11 bases spanning the gap. Germline loops: CDR1 MNHEY, CDR2 SVGAGI. The CDR3 length is 14 residues. The CDR3 reads CASSYGTRGTEAFF. CDR3 nucleotide sequence: TGTGCCAGCAGTTACGGGACAAGAGGCACTGAAGCTTTCTTT.

V is TRBV9 and J is TRBJ1-2, with 11 bases aligning to TRBD1. This CDR3 has 15 amino acids. V shed 3 bases and J 4 bases; nucleotides not matched to a gene: 5. Germline assignment: CDR1 SGDLS and CDR2 YYNGEE. CDR3 coding DNA: TGTGCCAGCAGCGGCCGGGACAGGGGGGTCTATGGCTACACCTTC. Translating gives CASSGRDRGVYGYTF.

The rearrangement joins TRBV7-9 to TRBJ1-5; D gene ambiguous. CDR3 length equals 13 residues. Germline V gene sequence: CDR1 SEHNR, CDR2 FQNEAQ (reference sequence). V lost 1 base, J lost 5 bases, and 6 bases lay in between. CDR3 sequence reads: CASSLGTDQPQHF. CDR3 sequence (DNA): TGTGCCAGCAGCTTAGGTACGGATCAGCCCCAGCATTTT.

The chain employs TRBV30 and TRBJ1-1, with unresolved D. This CDR3 has 17 amino acids. Trimming stripped 0 bases from V and 4 bases from J, with 21 bases between. Germline assignment: CDR1 GTSNPN and CDR2 SVGIG (reference sequence). The CDR3 nucleotides read TGTGCCTGGAGTGTACTATCTTCCGGGGTGAAGAGCACTGAAGCTTTCTTT. Its protein is CAWSVLSSGVKSTEAFF.

This clone was seen a single time. The chain uses TRBV4-2 and TRBJ2-3; D is undetermined. The germline V and J ends were trimmed by 1 base and 3 bases, with 11 bases remaining between them. Germline V gives CDR1 LGHNA, CDR2 YNFKEQ. CDR3 length equals 15 residues. CDR3 sequence: CASSQGVAETDTQYF. Written as DNA, the CDR3 is TGTGCCAGCAGCCAAGGGGTGGCGGAAACAGATACGCAGTATTTT.

This chain links TRBV7-2 with TRBJ1-1; D gene uncertain. Germline CDR1 reads SGHTA; CDR2 reads FQGNSA. The V end was cut by 6 bases, the J end by 1 base, with 12 bases between. This CDR3 comprises 14 residues. The CDR3 region is CASSFTSGNTEAFF. CDR3 DNA: TGTGCCAGCAGTTTTACTTCGGGGAACACTGAAGCTTTCTTT.

V and J are TRBV3-1 (or the pseudogene TRBV3-2) and TRBJ1-3; D is unclear. The CDR3 runs 13 residues. Deletions cut 5 bases from V and 2 bases from J, with 7 bases between. The V gene's germline CDR1 is LGHDT and CDR2 YNNKEL (reference sequence). The CDR3 bases are TGTGCCAGCAGCTTTAAAACTGGAAACACCATATATTTT. It yields the protein CASSFKTGNTIYF.

The J gene is TRBJ1-4, the V gene TRBV9, with D tentatively TRBD1 (6 bases). In germline, CDR1 is SGDLS, CDR2 YYNGEE. The CDR3 covers 14 residues. V was cut by 0 bases and J by 5 bases, with 8 bases left in between. The CDR3 spells CASSVATGNEKLFF. CDR3 DNA: TGTGCCAGCAGCGTAGCAACAGGGAATGAAAAACTGTTTTTT. Complete variable domain (other parts from reference TRBV9 and TRBJ1-4): DSGVTQTPKHLITATGQRVTLRCSPRSGDLSVYWYQQSLDQGLQFLIQYYNGEERAKGNILERFSAQQFPDLHSELNLSSLELGDSALYFCASSVATGNEKLFFGSGTQLSVL.

This sequence joins TRBV5-4 and TRBJ2-7; TRBD1 matches at 12 bases. Trimming removed 0 bases from V and 2 bases from J; junction bases left unmatched: 3. Germline CDR1 and CDR2: SGHNT and YYREEE (reference sequence). CDR3 length: 16 residues. DNA for the CDR3: TGTGCCAGCAGCTTGGGAGGGACAGGGGGCCCCTACGAGCAGTACTTC. Translating it yields CASSLGGTGGPYEQYF.

The chain employs TRBV7-5 and TRBJ2-2; TRBD1 is taken as the D call from the table, unchecked against the DNA. TRBV7-5 is shown as a pseudogene. This CDR3 region has 15 residues. CDR3: CVRNLTASPTGELFF. CDR3 coding DNA: TGTGTCAGAAACCTGACAGCTTCTCCGACCGGGGAGCTGTTTTTT.

This clone was detected once. The chain combines TRBV7-3 with TRBJ1-1; D is unresolved. Trimming stripped 5 bases from V and 0 bases from J, with 10 bases between. The CDR3 covers 14 residues. Germline values: CDR1 SGHTA, CDR2 FQGTGA. In nucleotides, the CDR3 is TGTGCCAGCAGCCCCGGCAGGATGAACACTGAAGCTTTCTTT. This gives the protein CASSPGRMNTEAFF.

J is TRBJ2-3 and V is TRBV29-1; 11 nucleotides match TRBD1. The germline CDR1 and CDR2 sequences are SQVTM and ANQGSEA. The CDR3 covers 14 residues. Germline trimming cut 8 bases from V and 4 bases from J; bases unmatched to any gene: 8. CDR3 loop: CSHAGTGGADTQYF. In nucleotides, the CDR3 is TGCAGCCATGCCGGGACAGGGGGAGCAGATACGCAGTATTTT.

Only a few counts were recorded for this clone. This chain connects TRBV7-3 to TRBJ2-7; D is uncertain. Trimming took 4 bases from V and 7 from J, leaving 8 bases between them. The V gene's germline CDR1 is SGHTA and CDR2 FQGTGA. The CDR3 loop spans 11 amino acids. The DNA of the CDR3 is TGTGCCAGCAGCTCGGGTCGGGAGCAGTACTTC. The encoded protein is CASSSGREQYF.

This clone was seen just once. The chain combines TRBV6-5 with TRBJ1-2; D gene ambiguous. CDR1 is MNHEY and CDR2 is SVGAGI in the germline V gene. Trimming shortened V by 8 bases and J by 2 bases, and 9 bases separated the two germline ends. This CDR3 contains 12 residues. This chain's CDR3 is CASRLTNYGYTF. CDR3 nucleotides: TGTGCCAGCCGTTTGACAAACTATGGCTACACCTTC.

This rearrangement joins TRBV18 to TRBJ1-1; a possible D gene is TRBD1 (5 bases). Germline CDR1 and CDR2: KGHSH and LQKENI. V lost 6 bases to trimming and J lost 6 bases, with 17 bases between them. CDR3 length: 14 residues. The DNA of the CDR3 is TGTGCCAGCTCGGTACAGGTAGTACAGTCTGAAGCTTTCTTT. Translating it yields CASSVQVVQSEAFF.